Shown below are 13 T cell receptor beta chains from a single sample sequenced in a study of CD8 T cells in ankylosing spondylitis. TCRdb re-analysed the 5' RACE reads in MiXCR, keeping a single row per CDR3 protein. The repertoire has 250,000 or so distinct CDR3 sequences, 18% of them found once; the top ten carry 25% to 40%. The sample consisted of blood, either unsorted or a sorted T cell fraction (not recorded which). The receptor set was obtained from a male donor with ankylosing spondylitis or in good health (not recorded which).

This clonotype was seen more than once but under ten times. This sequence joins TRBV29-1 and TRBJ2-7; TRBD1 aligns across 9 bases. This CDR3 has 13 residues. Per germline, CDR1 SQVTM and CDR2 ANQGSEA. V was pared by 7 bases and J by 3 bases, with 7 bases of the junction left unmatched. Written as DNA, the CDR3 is TGCAGCGCACGGACAGGGGAGAACTACGAGCAGTACTTC. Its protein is CSARTGENYEQYF.

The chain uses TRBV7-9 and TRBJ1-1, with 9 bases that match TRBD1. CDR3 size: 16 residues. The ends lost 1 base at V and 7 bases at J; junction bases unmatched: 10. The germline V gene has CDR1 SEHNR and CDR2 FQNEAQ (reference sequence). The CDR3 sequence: CASSLVHAQGADEAFF. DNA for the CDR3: TGTGCCAGCAGCTTAGTTCATGCACAGGGGGCTGATGAAGCTTTCTTT.

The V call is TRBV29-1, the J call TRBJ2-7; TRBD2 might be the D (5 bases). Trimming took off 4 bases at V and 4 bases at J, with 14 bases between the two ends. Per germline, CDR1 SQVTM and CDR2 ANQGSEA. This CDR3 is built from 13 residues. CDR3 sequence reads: CSVVGVDPYEQYF. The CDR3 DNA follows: TGCAGCGTTGTCGGGGTCGATCCATACGAGCAGTACTTC.

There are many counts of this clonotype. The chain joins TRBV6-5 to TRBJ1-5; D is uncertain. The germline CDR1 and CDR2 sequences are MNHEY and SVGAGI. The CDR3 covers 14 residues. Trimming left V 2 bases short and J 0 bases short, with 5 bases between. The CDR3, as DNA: TGTGCCAGCAGTTACAGGTATAGCAATCAGCCCCAGCATTTT. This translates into CASSYRYSNQPQHF.

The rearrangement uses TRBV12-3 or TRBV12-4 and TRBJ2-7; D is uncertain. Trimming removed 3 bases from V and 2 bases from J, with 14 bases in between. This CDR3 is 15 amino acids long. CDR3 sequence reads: CASSFGGLEAYEQYF. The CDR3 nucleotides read TGTGCCAGCAGTTTCGGCGGTCTCGAGGCCTACGAGCAGTACTTC.

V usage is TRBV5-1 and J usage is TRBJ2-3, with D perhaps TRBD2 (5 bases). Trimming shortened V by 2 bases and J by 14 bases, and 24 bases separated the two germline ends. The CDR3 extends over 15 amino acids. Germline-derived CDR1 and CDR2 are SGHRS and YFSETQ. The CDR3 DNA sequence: TGCGCCAGCAGCTTCGGACCTAGCCTCGGGCTAGACTGGTATTTT. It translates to CASSFGPSLGLDWYF.

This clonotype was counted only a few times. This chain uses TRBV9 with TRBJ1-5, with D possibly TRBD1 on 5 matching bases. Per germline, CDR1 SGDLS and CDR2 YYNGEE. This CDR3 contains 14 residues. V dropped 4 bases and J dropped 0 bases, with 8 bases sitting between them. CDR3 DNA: TGTGCCAGCAGCAGGGGCGATAGCAATCAGCCCCAGCATTTT. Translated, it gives CASSRGDSNQPQHF.

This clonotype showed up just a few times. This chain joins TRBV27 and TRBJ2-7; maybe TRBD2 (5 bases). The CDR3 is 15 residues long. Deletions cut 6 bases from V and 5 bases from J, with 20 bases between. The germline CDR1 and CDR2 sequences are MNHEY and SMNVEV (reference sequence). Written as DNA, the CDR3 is TGTGCCAGCAGACGCGAAAGCGGAGAGTTCAACGAGCAGTACTTC. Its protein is CASRRESGEFNEQYF.

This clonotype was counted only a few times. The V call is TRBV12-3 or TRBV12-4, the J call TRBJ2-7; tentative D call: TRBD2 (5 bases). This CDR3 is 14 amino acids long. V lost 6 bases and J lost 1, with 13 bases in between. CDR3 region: CASSPDEGSYEQYF. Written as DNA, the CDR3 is TGTGCCAGCAGCCCCGATGAGGGTTCCTACGAGCAGTACTTC.

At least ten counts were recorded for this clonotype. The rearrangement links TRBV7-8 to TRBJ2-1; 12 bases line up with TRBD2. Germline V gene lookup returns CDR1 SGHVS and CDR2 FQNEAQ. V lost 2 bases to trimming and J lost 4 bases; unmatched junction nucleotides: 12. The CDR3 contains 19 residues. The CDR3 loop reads CASSLTGVGLAGLYNEQFF. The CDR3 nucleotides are TGTGCCAGCAGCTTAACAGGGGTCGGACTAGCGGGATTATACAATGAGCAGTTCTTC.

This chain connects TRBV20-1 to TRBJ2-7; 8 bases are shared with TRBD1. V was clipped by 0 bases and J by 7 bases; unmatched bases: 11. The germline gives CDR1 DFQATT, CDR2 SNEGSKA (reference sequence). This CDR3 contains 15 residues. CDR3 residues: CSARDSGQAFGEQYF. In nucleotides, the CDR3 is TGCAGTGCTAGAGATTCGGGACAGGCCTTTGGAGAGCAGTACTTC.

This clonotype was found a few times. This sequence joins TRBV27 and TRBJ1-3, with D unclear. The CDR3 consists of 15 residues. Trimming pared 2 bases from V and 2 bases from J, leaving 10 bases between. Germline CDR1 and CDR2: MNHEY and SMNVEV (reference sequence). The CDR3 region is CASSLLSDPGNTIYF. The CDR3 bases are TGTGCCAGCAGTTTACTGTCGGATCCTGGAAACACCATATATTTT.

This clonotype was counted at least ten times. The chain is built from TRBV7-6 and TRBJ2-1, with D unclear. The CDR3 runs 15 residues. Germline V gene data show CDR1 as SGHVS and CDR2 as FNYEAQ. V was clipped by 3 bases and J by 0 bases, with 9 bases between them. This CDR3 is CASSLDLSSYNEQFF. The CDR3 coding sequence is TGTGCCAGCAGCTTGGATTTGAGCTCCTACAATGAGCAGTTCTTC.